What follows are 25 T cell receptor beta chains derived from one specimen sequenced in a study of blood T cell repertoires in COVID-19. The repertoire was sequenced with immunoSEQ multiplex PCR; TCRdb's copy has only in-frame clones and lacks some. This sample has over 200,000 clones, with over 80% found just once. Sequencing was carried out using peripheral blood. The receptors derive from a human donor in a cohort sampled during active COVID-19.

CDR3 loop: CASSSLSGRALDEQFF. For the CDR3, the DNA is TGTGCCAGCAGTTCTCTTAGCGGGAGGGCCTTGGATGAGCAGTTCTTC. The V and J genes are TRBV6-5 and TRBJ2-1; 11 bases line up with TRBD2. The length of the CDR3 is 16 residues. Germline V gives CDR1 MNHEY, CDR2 SVGAGI. V was pared by 4 bases and J by 8 bases, with 10 bases of the junction left unmatched.

This chain uses TRBV30 with TRBJ1-3; D uncertain. This CDR3 has 12 residues. Trimming took off 4 bases at V and 7 bases at J, with 11 bases between the two ends. CDR1 and CDR2 from the germline V gene are GTSNPN and SVGIG (reference sequence). The CDR3 DNA follows: TGTGCCTGGAAATTTTGGAGTAACACCATATATTTT. This gives the protein CAWKFWSNTIYF.

The J gene is TRBJ1-1, the V gene TRBV28; 7 bases map to TRBD1. The CDR3 spans 14 residues. Germline CDR1 reads MDHEN; CDR2 reads SYDVKM. The V and J ends lost 5 bases and 3 bases, in that order; junction bases with no gene match: 6. CDR3 nucleotides: TGTGCCAGCAGTCAAGGGGGCTCTTACACTGAAGCTTTCTTT. This codes for CASSQGGSYTEAFF.

The genes are TRBV6-6 and TRBJ2-7; 8 nucleotides agree with TRBD1. CDR1 and CDR2 (germline): MNHNY, SVGAGI (reference sequence). The V gene end was trimmed by 0 bases and the J gene end by 2 bases; junction bases not matched to a gene: 3. This CDR3 comprises 15 residues. The CDR3 DNA sequence: TGTGCCAGCAGTTACTCCCAGGGGGCTACCTACGAGCAGTACTTC. Translation: CASSYSQGATYEQYF.

The chain combines TRBV25-1 with TRBJ1-3; D is uncertain. The germline gives CDR1 MGHDK, CDR2 SYGVNS. V dropped 5 bases and J dropped 4 bases, with 9 bases sitting between them. The CDR3 extends over 13 amino acids. The CDR3 spells CASSRGGGNTIYF. CDR3 coding DNA: TGTGCCAGCAGTCGAGGCGGAGGAAACACCATATATTTT.

The chain uses TRBV9 and TRBJ2-1; 8 bases agree with TRBD2. This CDR3 is built from 16 residues. CDR1 is SGDLS, CDR2 YYNGEE, per germline. Trimming took 1 base from V and 2 from J; bases not matched to a gene: 5. CDR3 nucleotide sequence: TGTGCCAGCAGCGTAACGGGAGGGGTCCCCTACAATGAGCAGTTCTTC. Translated, it gives CASSVTGGVPYNEQFF.

The chain has TRBV10-3 and TRBJ1-2; TRBD1 might be the D (6 bases). The CDR3 covers 13 residues. The V end was cut by 4 bases, the J end by 1 base, with 7 bases between. CDR1 and CDR2 (germline): ENHRY, SYGVKD. The CDR3 sequence: CAISGDINYGYTF. The CDR3 coding sequence is TGTGCCATCAGTGGGGACATTAACTATGGCTACACCTTC.

The genes are TRBV28 and TRBJ2-1; 9 bases map to TRBD1. This CDR3 spans 15 amino acids. The germline gives CDR1 MDHEN, CDR2 SYDVKM. V shed 8 bases and J 7 bases; nucleotides not matched to a gene: 12. CDR3 loop: CASLTRDRVRNEQFF. The CDR3 DNA reads TGTGCCAGCCTGACCCGGGACAGGGTTAGGAATGAGCAGTTCTTC. The full variable domain, completed using reference TRBV28 and TRBJ2-1, is DVKVTQSSRYLVKRTGEKVFLECVQDMDHENMFWYRQDPGLGLRLIYFSYDVKMKEKGDIPEGYSVSREKKERFSLILESASTNQTSMYLCASLTRDRVRNEQFFGPGTRLTVL.

The genes are TRBV7-3 and TRBJ2-2, with 8 nucleotides matching TRBD2. Trimming at V came to 6 bases and at J to 5 bases, leaving 5 bases not matched to a gene. Germline CDR1 SGHTA, CDR2 FQGTGA. This CDR3 region has 14 residues. The chain's CDR3 is CASRPGGVTGELFF. The DNA of the CDR3 is TGTGCCAGCAGGCCCGGGGGGGTAACCGGGGAGCTGTTTTTT. Based on the CDR3 plus reference TRBV7-3 and TRBJ2-2, the full variable domain is GAGVSQTPSNKVTEKGKYVELRCDPISGHTALYWYRQSLGQGPEFLIYFQGTGAADDSGLPNDRFFAVRPEGSVSTLKIQRTERGDSAVYLCASRPGGVTGELFFGEGSRLTVL.

This CDR3 reads CASSQDSAGPEGEKLFF. In DNA, the CDR3 is TGTGCCAGCAGCCAAGATTCGGCCGGCCCGGAGGGTGAAAAACTGTTTTTT. This sequence joins TRBV3-1 (or the pseudogene TRBV3-2) and TRBJ1-4; D is unclear. Germline V gives CDR1 LGHDT, CDR2 YNNKEL (reference sequence). The V and J ends lost 0 bases and 7 bases respectively, with 18 bases between them. The CDR3 is 17 amino acids.

This clone has a count of ten or more. The chain links TRBV9 to TRBJ1-2; D is perhaps TRBD1 (5 bases). Germline CDR1 is SGDLS and CDR2 is YYNGEE. CDR3 length equals 13 residues. Trimming shortened V by 3 bases and J by 4 bases, and 10 bases separated the two germline ends. For the CDR3, the DNA is TGTGCCAGCAGCGGTGGACACGCCTATGGCTACACCTTC. Encoded protein: CASSGGHAYGYTF.

The genes are TRBV13 and TRBJ1-2; 10 positions match TRBD1. This CDR3 has 14 residues. J was trimmed by 7 bases and V by 6 bases; bases with no gene match: 8. Germline assignment: CDR1 PRHDT and CDR2 FYEKMQ (reference sequence). The CDR3 sequence is CASSYRDRGGGYTF. The DNA for the CDR3 is TGTGCCAGCAGTTACCGGGACAGGGGTGGTGGCTACACCTTC. Complete variable domain (other parts from reference TRBV13 and TRBJ1-2): AAGVIQSPRHLIKEKRETATLKCYPIPRHDTVYWYQQGPGQDPQFLISFYEKMQSDKGSIPDRFSAQQFSDYHSELNMSSLELGDSALYFCASSYRDRGGGYTFGSGTRLTVV.

This clone was found a few times. The chain employs TRBV3-1 (or the pseudogene TRBV3-2) and TRBJ1-5; D is undetermined. Germline V gene lookup returns CDR1 LGHDT and CDR2 YNNKEL (reference sequence). This CDR3 has 15 residues. Trimming pared 1 base from V and 2 bases from J, leaving 9 bases between. The CDR3 DNA sequence: TGTGCCAGCAGCCAAGCGGTTCTAGGCAATCAGCCCCAGCATTTT. Translated: CASSQAVLGNQPQHF.

This clone was seen more than once but under ten times. V and J are TRBV19 and TRBJ1-1; weak D call: TRBD1 (5 bases). The CDR3 length is 13 residues. The V and J ends lost 5 bases and 0 bases respectively, with 7 bases between them. Per germline, CDR1 LNHDA and CDR2 SQIVND (reference sequence). The CDR3 region is CASSRTLNTEAFF. The DNA for the CDR3 is TGTGCCAGTAGTCGGACACTGAACACTGAAGCTTTCTTT.

Comment on this clone: Other DNA sequences in this sample translate to the same CDR3. The chain combines TRBV2 with TRBJ2-7, with TRBD1 matching over 7 bases. This CDR3 is 12 amino acids long. Unmatched junction bases numbered 0, after V lost 4 bases and J lost 3 bases. Looked up from germline, CDR1 is SNHLY and CDR2 is FYNNEI. The CDR3 protein is CASSGQGYEQYF. The CDR3 coding sequence is TGTGCCAGCAGTGGACAGGGCTACGAGCAGTACTTC.

The chain uses TRBV20-1 and TRBJ2-7; tentative D call: TRBD1 (6 bases). This CDR3 region has 13 residues. Germline-derived CDR1 and CDR2 are DFQATT and SNEGSKA (reference sequence). The V end lost 3 bases, the J end lost 0 bases, and 9 bases lay between the germline ends. DNA of the CDR3: TGCAGTGCTAGTCGGGACACCTCCTACGAGCAGTACTTC. The encoded protein is CSASRDTSYEQYF.

The chain links TRBV29-1 to TRBJ2-1; perhaps TRBD2 as D (5 bases). V was pared by 1 base and J by 9 bases, with 16 bases between. CDR3 length: 14 amino acids. The V gene's germline CDR1 is SQVTM and CDR2 ANQGSEA. CDR3 in amino acids: CSVEALERGSEQFF. The CDR3 region has the DNA TGCAGCGTTGAAGCGTTGGAGAGAGGGTCTGAGCAGTTCTTC.

The genes are TRBV19 and TRBJ2-7, with 14 bases matching TRBD2. The CDR3 runs to 18 residues. Germline trimming cut 6 bases from V and 0 bases from J; bases unmatched to any gene: 10. Germline CDR1 and CDR2: LNHDA and SQIVND (reference sequence). The CDR3 DNA sequence: TGTGCCAGTAGCCCGGGACTAGCGGGAGCCGGTTTCTCCTACGAGCAGTACTTC. Its translation is CASSPGLAGAGFSYEQYF.

CDR3 in amino acids: CASSPTSGLAKNIQYF. The CDR3 DNA reads as TGTGCCAGCTCACCCACCTCGGGTCTAGCCAAAAACATTCAGTACTTC. V is TRBV18 and J is TRBJ2-4; D is undetermined. CDR3 length: 16 residues. Between the trimmed V and J ends, which lost 3 bases and 0 bases, there was a span of 12 bases. Germline loops: CDR1 KGHSH, CDR2 LQKENI.

The chain couples TRBV12-3 or TRBV12-4 to TRBJ1-6; 8 bases agree with TRBD1. The junction had 5 bases not matched to a gene; V was cut back by 6 bases and J by 10 bases. The CDR3 is 13 amino acids. Here the CDR3 reads CASSGQGKSPLHF. In nucleotides, the CDR3 is TGTGCCAGCAGCGGACAGGGTAAATCACCCCTCCACTTT.

The gene calls are TRBV28 and TRBJ1-5; D is perhaps TRBD1 (6 bases). CDR1 MDHEN and CDR2 SYDVKM come from the germline V gene. This CDR3 has 15 amino acids. V lost 1 base to trimming and J lost 3 bases, with 10 bases between them. Written as DNA, the CDR3 is TGTGCCAGCAGTTTATTATCGGGACACAATCAGCCCCAGCATTTT. Its translation: CASSLLSGHNQPQHF.

This clone came up a few times. The chain recombines TRBV7-9 with TRBJ1-1; 7 bases are a match to TRBD1. The length of the CDR3 is 13 residues. The V segment lost 4 bases and the J segment 6 bases; nucleotides outside the gene matches: 5. The germline V gene encodes CDR1 SEHNR and CDR2 FQNEAQ (reference sequence). CDR3 residues: CASSSRGRSEAFF. CDR3 sequence (DNA): TGTGCCAGCAGCTCCAGGGGGAGATCTGAAGCTTTCTTT.

This sequence joins TRBV30 and TRBJ1-1; D may be TRBD1 (5 bases). This CDR3 has 11 residues. Trimming pared 5 bases from V and 1 base from J, leaving 5 bases between. Per the germline V gene, CDR1 is GTSNPN and CDR2 is SVGIG (reference sequence). CDR3 sequence reads: CAWGQNTEAFF. CDR3 nucleotide sequence: TGTGCCTGGGGACAGAACACTGAAGCTTTCTTT.

The chain joins TRBV4-2 to TRBJ2-2; 12 nucleotides match TRBD2. The germline gives CDR1 LGHNA, CDR2 YNFKEQ. With V trimmed by 1 base and J by 8 bases, 14 bases remained unmatched. The CDR3 is 19 amino acids. CDR3 sequence: CASSQALMTSGRGEGELFF. CDR3 coding DNA: TGTGCCAGCAGCCAAGCTTTAATGACTAGCGGGAGAGGAGAAGGGGAGCTGTTTTTT.

The CDR3: CASSHQQGADTEAFF. The CDR3 DNA is TGCGCCAGCAGCCATCAACAGGGGGCAGATACTGAAGCTTTCTTT. The genes are TRBV4-3 and TRBJ1-1; TRBD1 agrees at 9 bases. V lost 3 bases and J lost 5; bases outside the gene matches: 7. Germline CDR1 LGHNA, CDR2 YSLEER. The CDR3 is 15 residues long.